This T cell receptor (beta chain) was recovered during a study of vaccination and CD4 T cells after COVID-19. As for the study in general: Across the group, participants received two doses of either BNT162b2 or mRNA-1273 vaccine. General study points: Post-vaccination, and not before, a median roughly 86% of reactive clones appeared in convalescent patients.

Regarding this clonotype: Antigen: not known.

Germline V gene lookup returns CDR1 DFQATT and CDR2 SNEGSKA (reference sequence). Trimming shortened V by 0 bases and J by 8 bases, and 10 bases separated the two germline ends. The CDR3 extends over 12 amino acids. As for time point: late sampling 161 to 241 days after vaccination in three convalescent patients. TCRdb recomputed calls from the PCR reads with MiXCR, one row per CDR3 protein. Of 26,000 or so distinct CDR3 sequences listed, under 60% are singletons. Sequenced here: CD4+ T cells from blood, sampled about 7 months after SARS-CoV-2 vaccination. The clonotype originates from a human donor who had recovered from COVID-19. The chain couples TRBV20-1 to TRBJ1-1; a weak D match, TRBD1 (6 bases). CDR3: CSARDPGTEAFF. Written as DNA, the CDR3 is TGCAGTGCTAGAGATCCAGGGACAGAAGCTTTCTTT.